This paragraph reports one T cell receptor (beta chain). This clonotype was observed a few times. It has no known antigen specificity. There are no base qualities to consult, and no much larger clone falls within one base. Reads for this sample came from an Illumina HiSeq 2500. TCR beta libraries were prepared by quantitative 5'-RACE with molecular barcodes. Per the authors' processing: To identify disease-linked TCR variants, a new computational method was used, one built on a probabilistic model of VDJ rearrangement. The public reads were reanalyzed by TCRdb: fastp trimming at Q25, MiXCR alignment, in-frame beta chains only. Each record represents a unique CDR3 protein, reported with the most common genes and DNA among its rows. These V and J calls originate from TCRdb's pipeline instead of the authors' own analysis. This sample is represented by 100,000 to 150,000 distinct CDR3 sequences; 17% of them were singletons. The ten largest clones take up around a third of the sample.

CDR1 and CDR2 are drawn from the germline V gene (reference sequence): MNHEY, SMNVEV. The germline ends are 17 bases apart after V is trimmed by 4 bases and J by 8 bases. The CDR3 runs 14 amino acids, cysteine and phenylalanine included. The kept DNA is CDR3 alone, 42 bases in frame from the first base. The entry originates in a study of CD8 T cells in ankylosing spondylitis (dated by TCRdb to the late 2010s). Some background on the complete study: T cell receptor beta repertoires were profiled in healthy donors and ankylosing spondylitis patients so that disease-linked TCR variants could be found. The full study cohort comprised approximately 23 ankylosing spondylitis patients and roughly 100 healthy donors. Peripheral blood samples were taken, and synovial fluid was additionally collected from ankylosing spondylitis patients. What the study reported, not specific to this receptor: Some of the motif variants had been reported before in the synovial fluid and blood of reactive arthritis patients, a finding that suggests common disease-initiation mechanisms. The disease-linked clones showed a CD8+ phenotype and occurred at relatively low frequencies in peripheral blood. The disease-linked clones were reported as significantly enriched in matched synovial fluid samples from ankylosing spondylitis patients. A TCR beta motif made up of several highly homologous amino acid variants appeared to be characteristic of blood from ankylosing spondylitis patients.

This TCR came from a male donor with ankylosing spondylitis. This sequence uses TRBV27 and TRBJ1-2, with no confident D gene call. The sequenced material came from blood, either unsorted or a sorted T cell fraction (not recorded which). The CDR3 region has the sequence CASSWGSAASGYTF. The DNA sequence is TGTGCCAGCAGTTGGGGATCCGCCGCCAGCGGCTACACCTTC.